The next 21 T cell receptor beta chains were all read from a single sample in a study of shared clonotypes between healthy human individuals. Data came from immunoSEQ multiplex PCR; TCRdb stores just in-frame clones and leaves some out. The profile shows some 2,100,000 clones, around 95% of them singletons. The sequenced sample was naive CD4+ T cells sorted from blood. Subset reported: CD45RA+ positively selected. These receptor sequences come from a man younger than 35 in good health.

The rearrangement uses TRBV7-6 and TRBJ2-7, with a tentative D call TRBD2 (5 bases). V lost 1 base, J lost 2 bases, and 12 bases lay in between. The CDR3 is 15 residues long. Germline CDR1 is SGHVS and CDR2 is FNYEAQ. For the CDR3, the DNA is TGTGCCAGCAGCTTAGATCCAGCGGCCACCTACGAGCAGTACTTC. Residues: CASSLDPAATYEQYF.

This sequence joins TRBV25-1 and TRBJ1-2; 9 positions agree with TRBD1. The CDR3 has 14 residues. V shed 8 bases, J shed 4 bases, and the junction held 8 bases outside the gene matches. Germline V lookup: CDR1 MGHDK, CDR2 SYGVNS. The CDR3 loop reads CASSGQGSSYGYTF. In DNA form, the CDR3 reads TGTGCCAGCTCGGGACAGGGATCGTCCTATGGCTACACCTTC.

This chain links TRBV6-1 with TRBJ2-7; tentatively, D is TRBD1 (5 bases). The V and J ends lost 6 bases and 1 base respectively, with 13 bases between them. Germline values: CDR1 MNHNS, CDR2 SASEGT. The length of the CDR3 is 14 residues. DNA of the CDR3: TGTGCCAGCAGGGCCGACAGTTCTTCCTACGAGCAGTACTTC. It translates to CASRADSSSYEQYF.

V gene TRBV6-8 combines with J gene TRBJ1-5; possible D gene TRBD1, 6 bases. Germline CDR1 is MNHGY and CDR2 is SAAAGT. V lost 8 bases to trimming and J lost 5 bases, with 19 bases between them. The CDR3 contains 15 residues. In DNA, the CDR3 is TGTGCCAGCCGGACATGGGGGAGGGGGGATCAGCCCCAGCATTTT. This gives the protein CASRTWGRGDQPQHF.

Comments on this clone: The identical CDR3 is also encoded by other nucleotide sequences in the sample. This chain uses TRBV5-6 with TRBJ1-2; maybe TRBD1 (6 bases). The V end was cut by 4 bases, the J end by 2 bases, with 9 bases between. CDR1 is SGHDT and CDR2 is YYEEEE in the germline V gene. The CDR3 length is 13 residues. The CDR3 here is CASSRDRNYGYTF. CDR3 coding DNA: TGTGCCAGCAGCCGAGACAGGAACTATGGCTACACCTTC.

This clone came up once. This chain connects TRBV25-1 to TRBJ1-1; D possibly corresponds to TRBD1 (6 bases). The ends were cut back, 2 bases at V and 10 bases at J, with 11 bases in the middle. From germline, CDR1 is MGHDK and CDR2 SYGVNS. CDR3 length: 12 amino acids. The CDR3 reads CASSEQGRRAFF. In DNA, the CDR3 is TGTGCCAGCAGTGAACAGGGGCGGAGAGCTTTCTTT. The whole variable domain, filled in from reference TRBV25-1 and TRBJ1-1, reads EADIYQTPRYLVIGTGKKITLECSQTMGHDKMYWYQQDPGMELHLIHYSYGVNSTEKGDLSSESTVSRIRTEHFPLTLESARPSHTSQYLCASSEQGRRAFFGQGTRLTVV.

DNA for the CDR3: TGTGCCAGCAGTTCCCCAGGGCCCCAAGAGACCCAGTACTTC. Translating gives CASSSPGPQETQYF. V and J are TRBV6-5 and TRBJ2-5, with D possibly TRBD1 on 5 matching bases. V dropped 4 bases and J dropped 1 base, with 10 bases sitting between them. The CDR3 sequence is 14 residues long. Germline-derived CDR1 and CDR2 are MNHEY and SVGAGI.

This chain connects TRBV10-1 to TRBJ2-1; D uncertain. This CDR3 has 12 amino acids. Trimming cost V 0 bases and J 9 bases, with 6 bases left between them. Germline V CDR1 and CDR2: WNHNN, SYGVQD (reference sequence). CDR3 loop: CASSESSAEQFF. The CDR3 region has the DNA TGCGCCAGCAGTGAGTCGTCGGCTGAGCAGTTCTTC.

Only one count was recorded for this clone. This rearrangement joins TRBV29-1 to TRBJ2-3; TRBD2 aligns across 7 bases. Looked up from germline, CDR1 is SQVTM and CDR2 is ANQGSEA. This CDR3 spans 14 amino acids. V dropped 4 bases and J dropped 3; count of bases not matched to a gene: 7. CDR3 protein: CSVVGRAGTDTQYF. For the CDR3, the DNA is TGCAGCGTTGTTGGGAGGGCCGGGACAGATACGCAGTATTTT.

The chain joins TRBV18 to TRBJ1-6, with D uncertain. V was pared by 3 bases and J by 6 bases, with 9 bases between. The CDR3 is 14 residues long. From germline, CDR1 is KGHSH and CDR2 LQKENI. The CDR3 reads CASSPPGRNSPLHF. The DNA of the CDR3 is TGTGCCAGCTCACCGCCAGGCCGTAATTCACCCCTCCACTTT.

The chain uses TRBV25-1 and TRBJ1-1; tentative D call: TRBD1 (6 bases). V shed 5 bases and J shed 5 bases, with 15 bases lying between them. Per the germline V gene, CDR1 is MGHDK and CDR2 is SYGVNS. The CDR3 runs 14 residues. Here the CDR3 DNA reads TGTGCCAGCAGTCCACTCGGAGGGGGGACTGAAGCTTTCTTT. Translating gives CASSPLGGGTEAFF.

V gene TRBV10-3 combines with J gene TRBJ2-3; 12 nucleotides line up with TRBD1. With V trimmed by 1 base and J by 5 bases, 4 bases remained unmatched. This CDR3 is built from 16 residues. Germline V gene lookup returns CDR1 ENHRY and CDR2 SYGVKD. For the CDR3, the DNA is TGTGCCATCAGTGAGTGGGACAGGGGGCGTCTAGATACGCAGTATTTT. It is translated as CAISEWDRGRLDTQYF.

In DNA form, the CDR3 reads TGTGCCAGCAGTTTATCGTGGACAGGGGGCGTTGATGGCTACACCTTC. Translating it yields CASSLSWTGGVDGYTF. The chain recombines TRBV27 with TRBJ1-2; 11 positions match TRBD1. J lost 6 bases, V lost 0 bases, and 6 bases had no gene match. CDR1 and CDR2 (germline): MNHEY, SMNVEV (reference sequence). The CDR3 runs to 16 residues.

This rearrangement joins TRBV6-6 to TRBJ1-6; D gene ambiguous. The CDR3 loop spans 13 amino acids. In germline, CDR1 is MNHNY, CDR2 SVGAGI (reference sequence). Trimming removed 2 bases from V and 10 bases from J, with 9 bases in between. CDR3 protein: CASSYVGGSPLHF. CDR3 DNA sequence: TGTGCCAGCAGTTACGTCGGTGGGTCACCCCTCCACTTT.

This clone has just one count. The genes are TRBV29-1 and TRBJ2-3; D is unclear. Germline V CDR1 and CDR2: SQVTM, ANQGSEA. V lost 6 bases and J 4 bases, leaving 8 bases between the germline ends. CDR3 length: 11 residues. The CDR3 DNA is TGCAGCGTCAAGTACCCAGATACGCAGTATTTT. Its protein product is CSVKYPDTQYF.

The count of this clone is one. V gene TRBV14 combines with J gene TRBJ1-3; D uncertain. V was cut by 8 bases and J by 4 bases, with 24 bases left in between. The CDR3 covers 17 residues. The germline V gene has CDR1 SGHDN and CDR2 FVKESK. CDR3 amino acids: CASDLSRGGIRGNTIYF. CDR3 sequence (DNA): TGTGCCAGCGACCTCAGCCGGGGTGGAATCCGGGGAAACACCATATATTTT. The complete variable domain, with remaining parts taken from reference TRBV14 and TRBJ1-3, reads EAGVTQFPSHSVIEKGQTVTLRCDPISGHDNLYWYRRVMGKEIKFLLHFVKESKQDESGMPNNRFLAERTGGTYSTLKVQPAELEDSGVYFCASDLSRGGIRGNTIYFGEGSWLTVV.

The J gene is TRBJ2-1, the V gene TRBV30; D is possibly TRBD1 (5 bases). The V gene lost 5 bases and the J gene lost 9 bases, with 11 bases spanning the gap. Germline loops: CDR1 GTSNPN, CDR2 SVGIG (reference sequence). The CDR3 runs to 11 residues. The CDR3 sequence: CAWGARGEQFF. Written as DNA, the CDR3 is TGTGCCTGGGGGGCCCGCGGTGAGCAGTTCTTC.

Comment on this clone: The sample carries other DNA sequences with the same CDR3. The CDR3 DNA sequence: TGTGCCAGTGGACTAGCGGGACAAGAGACCCAGTACTTC. Protein: CASGLAGQETQYF. The chain employs TRBV19 and TRBJ2-5, with 12 bases lining up with TRBD2. Germline CDR1 reads LNHDA; CDR2 reads SQIVND (reference sequence). V was pared by 8 bases and J by 2 bases, with 0 bases of the junction left unmatched. This CDR3 has 13 residues.

The chain is built from TRBV11-2 and TRBJ2-3; no clear D. CDR1 and CDR2 from the germline V gene are SGHAT and FQNNGV. Deletions cut 4 bases from V and 0 bases from J, with 5 bases between. CDR3 size: 13 residues. In DNA form, the CDR3 reads TGTGCCAGCAGCTGGCTAAGCACAGATACGCAGTATTTT. This encodes CASSWLSTDTQYF.

The chain joins TRBV4-1 to TRBJ2-7; D gene ambiguous. Trimming took off 1 base at V and 6 bases at J, with 13 bases between the two ends. This CDR3 spans 14 amino acids. Germline V CDR1 and CDR2: MGHRA, YSYEKL. The CDR3 nucleotides read TGCGCCAGCAGCCAAGCTACTGTGCCCTCCGAGCAGTACTTC. This sequence encodes CASSQATVPSEQYF.

The chain joins TRBV11-2 to TRBJ2-7; TRBD1 or TRBD2 may be the D gene (6 bases each). This CDR3 is 16 amino acids long. Germline V gives CDR1 SGHAT, CDR2 FQNNGV. Deletions cut 5 bases from V and 3 bases from J, with 20 bases between. DNA for the CDR3: TGTGCCAGCAGCGCCCAAGGGGGGAAAACTAACTACGAGCAGTACTTC. Translation gives CASSAQGGKTNYEQYF. The variable domain in full, with the rest retrieved from reference TRBV11-2 and TRBJ2-7, is EAGVAQSPRYKIIEKRQSVAFWCNPISGHATLYWYQQILGQGPKLLIQFQNNGVVDDSQLPKDRFSAERLKGVDSTLKIQPAKLEDSAVYLCASSAQGGKTNYEQYFGPGTRLTVT.